This TCR beta chain came from a study of blood T cell repertoires in COVID-19. Study overall: COVID-19 samples, acute and convalescent, were from the United States, Italy and Spain.

Clones were sequenced by immunoSEQ multiplex PCR, and TCRdb holds only the in-frame ones, with some missing. This table holds 150,000 to 200,000 clones, more than 85% found once. Regarding this clone: Other DNA sequences from this sample encode an identical CDR3 as well.

The ends lost 4 bases at V and 5 bases at J; junction bases unmatched: 4. This CDR3 has 13 residues. The germline V gene encodes CDR1 MNHEY and CDR2 SVGEGT. This clonotype was obtained from a woman aged 60-75 years with COVID-19, enrolled during active disease. The rearrangement joins TRBV6-2 or TRBV6-3 to TRBJ1-2, with 7 bases identical to TRBD1. Input material: peripheral blood. This chain's CDR3 is CASSSGTVYGYTF. CDR3 coding DNA: TGTGCCAGCAGTTCAGGGACAGTATATGGCTACACCTTC.